This T cell receptor (beta chain) was sequenced during a study of OX40 agonist ivuxolimab in advanced cancers. Study details: Partial responses were recorded for three patients, including one with hepatocellular carcinoma and two with cutaneous melanoma.

Autoimmune disease history or systemic immunosuppression led to patient exclusion. Assay: immunoSEQ multiplex PCR; the TCRdb copy retains only in-frame clones and omits some. Of 75,000 to 95,000 clones in the sample, 80% to 90% were seen once. This CDR3 comprises 16 residues. The ends lost 4 bases at V and 3 bases at J; junction bases unmatched: 9. Germline CDR1 SEHNR, CDR2 FQNEAQ (reference sequence). There are a few counts of this clone. The input for sequencing was CD4+ or CD8+ T cells sorted from blood, taken in a trial of the OX40 agonist ivuxolimab. This chain joins TRBV7-9 and TRBJ2-1, with 7 bases fitting TRBD2. The clonotype comes from an adult with an advanced solid tumor such as melanoma, head and neck, liver or kidney cancer. CDR3 sequence reads: CASSSSGGRDYNEQFF. CDR3 DNA sequence: TGTGCCAGCAGCTCCTCGGGCGGGAGAGACTACAATGAGCAGTTCTTC.